This T cell receptor beta chain is from a study of T cells in Graves' hyperthyroidism and ophthalmopathy. For the study at large: Peripheral blood was taken when the disease was first diagnosed, before any treatment began.

The table lists this clonotype with a few counts. Newly diagnosed hyperthyroidism, duration under 2 months, in patients aged 18 to 65. A patient was excluded if there was uncontrolled infection, other autoimmune disease, pregnancy or lactation. On the basis of clinical symptoms, serum thyroxine and TRAb, thyroid ultrasound and orbital computed tomography, diagnoses were made. Regions amplified from RNA transcripts were the TCR beta CDR3 regions. A first-round RT-PCR of the TCR CDR3 used the HTBI primer set. MiXCR, applied by TCRdb to the multiplex PCR reads, yields one record per CDR3 protein. The table lists 650,000 to 750,000 distinct CDR3 sequences, around 13% of them singletons, with more than 8.5% in the top ten. This CDR3 spans 15 amino acids. Looked up from germline, CDR1 is DFQATT and CDR2 is SNEGSKA (reference sequence). J was trimmed by 3 bases and V by 2 bases; bases with no gene match: 9.

This chain joins TRBV20-1 and TRBJ2-7, with 8 bases identical to TRBD2. The TCR comes from a young woman with Graves' hyperthyroidism. Sequenced material: blood. CDR3 DNA sequence: TGCAGTGCTAGACTAGAGGGGAGCGGGAGCTACGAGCAGTACTTC. As protein: CSARLEGSGSYEQYF.